This T cell receptor beta chain comes out of a study of blood T cell repertoires in COVID-19. Study-wide context: Nucleic acid was either cDNA or gDNA, and it came from T cells, B-cell-depleted T cells, or PBMCs.

CDR1 MNHEY and CDR2 SVGEGT come from the germline V gene. V dropped 5 bases and J dropped 5; count of bases not matched to a gene: 3. The CDR3 is 13 amino acids. Clones were read by immunoSEQ multiplex PCR, and TCRdb kept only the in-frame ones, dropping some. The table has around 170,000 clones, approximately 86% seen once; the top ten hold over 7.5%. This chain links TRBV6-2 or TRBV6-3 with TRBJ1-5, with 7 bases that match TRBD1. The sequencing sample was made of peripheral blood. The source of this sequence is a man over 45 with active or convalescent COVID-19. CDR3 sequence (DNA): TGTGCCAGCAGTAAAGGGACAGATCAGCCCCAGCATTTT. It yields the protein CASSKGTDQPQHF.